The entry below gives a single T cell receptor beta chain sequence along with its context. This sample was taken from a study of blood T cell repertoires in COVID-19. V dropped 4 bases and J dropped 5; count of bases not matched to a gene: 6. The CDR3 consists of 15 residues. Germline CDR1 is KGHSH and CDR2 is LQKENI. Assay used: immunoSEQ multiplex PCR; TCRdb lists only in-frame clones, some missing. The data show 200,000 to 250,000 clones, about nine tenths seen once. The rearrangement joins TRBV18 to TRBJ2-7, with TRBD2 identical over 12 bases. The TCR comes from an older woman with acute or convalescent COVID-19. The sample consisted of peripheral blood. DNA for the CDR3: TGTGCCAGCTCACTTTCTAGCGGGAGGGCCGACGAGCAGTACTTC. The encoded protein is CASSLSSGRADEQYF.